This record covers a single T cell receptor beta chain. Its antigen is not yet known. Nothing much larger sits one base from this clone, and base qualities are not available. This sample is drawn from a study of blood T cell repertoires in COVID-19 (dated by TCRdb to between 2020 and 2021). About the investigation overall: Collaborator samples came from the United States, Italy and Spain and covered acute and convalescent phases of COVID-19. The sample metadata nearly always contained a de-identified subject ID, COVID-19 status, age in years and sex. Subjects who had been exposed to COVID-19, were actively infected with it, or had recovered from it provided the deeply sampled blood TCRbeta repertoires that made up the dataset. The material from the prospective study consisted of cDNA or gDNA derived from T cells, B-cell-depleted T cells, or PBMCs. The samples were drawn from the first 160 participants of the ongoing ImmuneRACE study and from under 1,500 subjects provided by 6 global collaborators. HLA class I and class II types, where available, came from metadata supplied by the sample provider rather than from assay-based typing. The repertoires were released in a freely available public database meant as a resource for research on the immune response to SARS-CoV-2. Beyond this particular receptor, the publication reports: The amount of clinical and demographic metadata varied by source and participant and was provided uncurated.

Via the germline V gene, CDR1 is SGHVS and CDR2 FQNEAQ. V loses 2 bases at its end and J loses 10 bases; junction bases beyond the gene matches: 6. The CDR3 runs 15 residues from the cysteine to the phenylalanine. Only the CDR3 portion is preserved as DNA: 45 bases, with reading frame beginning at the first base. At one collaborating source in Seattle, patients were enrolled during active infection and were followed longitudinally through the course of disease. Each collaborating institution followed its own protocols to collect whole blood in K2EDTA tubes. For TCRbeta analysis, collaborators shipped samples as frozen whole blood, isolated PBMCs, or DNA extracted from either of those sample types. TCRbeta CDR3 regions were amplified from genomic DNA by means of the immunoSEQ Assay, a bias-controlled multiplex PCR. As for how the authors treated the data: Nucleated cell counts per sample were estimated from amplification of reference gene primers within the assay. To quantify the absolute abundance of each unique TCRbeta CDR3 rearrangement, sequence reads were collapsed and filtered. For each sample, productive Simpson clonality was calculated by taking the square root of Simpson's diversity index across productive rearrangements. TCRdb re-hosts the immuneACCESS table, in-frame sequences only. Its copies lack some clones; in the studies checked, an unresolved V gene accounts for under half of them, and the cause for the rest is not known. D and trimming were read from the DNA, whereas the V and J calls and clone size are those reported in that table. This sample is represented by some 200,000 clones; 81% of them were singletons. The leading ten clones occupy approximately 9.9% of the sample.

The sequenced material came from peripheral blood. The chain links TRBV7-8 with TRBJ1-6; a stretch of 9 junction bases matches TRBD1. This TCR came from a woman aged 35 to 49 with COVID-19, enrolled during active disease. The DNA reads as follows: TGTGCCAGCAGCTTACTGAGACAGGGGGAGTCACCCCTCCACTTT. It is translated as CASSLLRQGESPLHF.